Below, one TCR beta chain is given with its context. For bulk TCR libraries, previously described methods and listed TCR primers were used. One entry per CDR3 protein, called by TCRdb with MiXCR from the PCR reads. This repertoire shows hundreds of thousands of distinct CDR3 sequences, roughly 27% found once; its top ten account for 0.78%. Germline CDR1 reads MDHEN; CDR2 reads SYDVKM. J was trimmed by 2 bases and V by 1 base; bases with no gene match: 4. The CDR3 is 17 amino acids. This specimen comes from a study of molecular identifiers for immune sequencing clone quantification. Material for sequencing was naive CD8+ T cells from blood, with Jurkat cell RNA spiked in. Described subset: FACS-sorted CD8+CD4-CCR7+CD45RA+ naive T cells. This receptor was identified in a human donor in good health. Some libraries in this study had Jurkat cell RNA spiked in. The J gene is TRBJ2-1, the V gene TRBV28, with TRBD2 identical over 11 bases. The CDR3 is CASSLLTSGSTYNEQFF. CDR3 coding DNA: TGTGCCAGCAGTTTATTAACTAGCGGGAGCACCTACAATGAGCAGTTCTTC.